The clone carrying this T cell receptor beta chain was detected many times. The antigen is unknown. Sample time point: longitudinal time-point 1 (baseline). PBMCs stored at -80 C, numbering 2 million, were the origin of the unsorted libraries. These data belong to a study of neurological immune-mediated disorders. Study conclusions and caveats: While HTLV-1-associated myelopathy showed the greatest TCR clonal expansion, multiple sclerosis showed the least, falling below healthy controls.

CDR3 size: 18 residues. The ends lost 6 bases at V and 4 bases at J; junction bases unmatched: 21. The germline V gene encodes CDR1 SQVTM and CDR2 ANQGSEA. TCRdb recomputed calls from the 5' RACE reads with MiXCR, one row per CDR3 protein. The sample has tens of thousands of distinct CDR3 sequences, around 2.9% seen once. The receptor comes from a woman between 55 and 75 years old with multiple sclerosis. The J gene is TRBJ2-3, the V gene TRBV29-1; TRBD2 matches at 8 bases. Material: PBMCs. The DNA for the CDR3 is TGCAGCGTGGTCCCGGCCCGGAAACGGGGGGGCCCCTCAGATACGCAGTATTTT. Translation: CSVVPARKRGGPSDTQYF.